The rows below give T cell receptor beta chains drawn from one sample of a study of T-cell memory formation after mild COVID-19. TCRdb re-called the 5' RACE reads with MiXCR, one entry per CDR3 protein. This table holds under 700,000 distinct CDR3 sequences, around 20% found once. Specimen: PBMCs or a T cell subset sorted from them (not recorded which). The source is an adult woman who had mild COVID-19 (a few samples of this study predate the infection). Cell type and time point are not known. The CDR3 runs from the conserved cysteine through the conserved F or W. D genes are given only for firm matches. Expanded clones are given a class, and other clones once, few, many or no size at all.

abundance	d_gene	v_gene	j_gene	CDR3nt	CDR3aa
.	.	TRBV19	TRBJ2-1	TGTGCCAGTAGTCAGTTAGGGTATGAGCAGTTCTTC	CASSQLGYEQFF
.	.	TRBV3-1	TRBJ2-5	TGTGCCAGCAGCCCACTATCGGCGACCCAGTACTTC	CASSPLSATQYF
few	.	TRBV30	TRBJ2-1	TGTGCCTGGAAGGGCTACAATGAGCAGTTCTTC	CAWKGYNEQFF
.	TRBD2	TRBV15	TRBJ2-2	TGTGCCACCAGCTCCTCGGGGGGAGGCCTTGCCGGGGAGCTGTTTTTT	CATSSSGGGLAGELFF
.	TRBD2	TRBV12-3/TRBV12-4	TRBJ2-3	TGTGCCAGCAGTGGGGGACTAGCGGGGCCCTCGGATACGCAGTATTTT	CASSGGLAGPSDTQYF
few	.	TRBV11-2	TRBJ1-1	TGTGCCAGCAGCTTAAGTCGGGGGCCACGTAAGGGGAACACTGAAGCTTTCTTT	CASSLSRGPRKGNTEAFF
few	.	TRBV29-1	TRBJ2-3	TGCAGCGCATCGTGGGGGCGCGTAGATACGCAGTATTTT	CSASWGRVDTQYF
few	.	TRBV29-1	TRBJ1-1	TGCAGCGTAATGGACGTGAACACTGAAGCTTTCTTT	CSVMDVNTEAFF
few	TRBD2	TRBV28	TRBJ2-7	TGTGCCAGCCGAAAGGTCGGCGGGAGGGACTACGAGCAGTACTTC	CASRKVGGRDYEQYF
.	TRBD2	TRBV5-1	TRBJ2-7	TGCGCCAGCAGCTACTATGGGACTAGCGGAGCGCAGTACTTC	CASSYYGTSGAQYF